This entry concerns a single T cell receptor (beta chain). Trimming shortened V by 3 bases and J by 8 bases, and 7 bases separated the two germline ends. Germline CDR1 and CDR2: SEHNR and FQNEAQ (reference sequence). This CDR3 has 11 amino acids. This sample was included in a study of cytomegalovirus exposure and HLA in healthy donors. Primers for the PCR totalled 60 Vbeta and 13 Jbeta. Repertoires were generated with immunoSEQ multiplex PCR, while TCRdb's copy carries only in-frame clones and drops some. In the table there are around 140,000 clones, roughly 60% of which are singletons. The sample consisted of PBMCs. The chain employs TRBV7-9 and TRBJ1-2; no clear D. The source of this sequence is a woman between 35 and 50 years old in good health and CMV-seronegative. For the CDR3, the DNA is TGTGCCAGCAGCTTTGGGAGGGGCTACACCTTC. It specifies CASSFGRGYTF.